This T cell receptor beta chain appears in the sequencing data of a study of metastatic and nonmetastatic thyroid tumors. Study at large: Across peripheral blood and tumor or nodule tissue samples taken from malignant and benign thyroid patients, the repertoires were compared with one another. General study findings and limits: Malignant tumors reportedly showed significantly higher TCR beta diversity than benign nodules in both blood and tumor.

V was shortened by 0 bases and J by 6 bases, with 9 bases between the two germline ends. The V gene's germline CDR1 is WSHSY and CDR2 SAAADI. The CDR3 consists of 13 residues. Before thyroid surgery, none of the patients had received any treatment. TCRdb reanalyzed the PCR reads with MiXCR. The sample records approximately 30,000 clones, 23% being singletons. A few counts support this clone. Its antigen is currently unknown. The V gene is TRBV10-2, the J gene TRBJ2-7; the D is unclear. The specimen sequenced was blood. The origin of this receptor is a female donor with papillary thyroid cancer or a benign thyroid nodule (not recorded which). Some clones in this sample may be carry-over from other donors' samples. The CDR3 nucleotides are TGCGCCAGCAGTGAGTCTCGGTCCGTCGAGCAGTACTTC. Encoded protein: CASSESRSVEQYF.